Each of the 19 T cell receptor beta chains below was sequenced from the same sample in a study of monozygotic twins with inflammatory bowel disease. One entry per CDR3 protein, without DNA, is what TCRdb gives after re-calling the 5' RACE reads. The table lists around 380,000 distinct CDR3 sequences. The sample comprised blood. These receptors were taken from a human donor with ulcerative colitis or Crohn's disease, or a healthy co-twin of an affected twin (not recorded which).

V is TRBV7-2 and J is TRBJ1-2; the D gene TCRdb calls, TRBD1, cannot be checked with no DNA. The CDR3 spans 15 residues. The germline CDR1 and CDR2 sequences are SGHTA and FQGNSA. CDR3: CASSFQGDRHYGYTF.

The V call is TRBV24-1, the J call TRBJ2-3; checking the TCRdb D call of TRBD2 is not possible without DNA. Germline values: CDR1 KGHDR, CDR2 SFDVKD. The CDR3 extends over 17 amino acids. CDR3 region: CATSDLSSGRAPDTQYF.

The chain carries TRBV20-1 and TRBJ2-7; TCRdb proposes TRBD1, but this gene call is untestable without DNA. Germline CDR1 is DFQATT and CDR2 is SNEGSKA (reference sequence). The CDR3 loop spans 14 amino acids. The CDR3 here is CSASPGTSSYEQYF.

V is TRBV4-3 and J is TRBJ2-7; TCRdb gives TRBD1 as the D gene, but with no DNA this cannot be confirmed. The CDR3 consists of 14 residues. The germline gives CDR1 LGHNA, CDR2 YSLEER. This CDR3 reads CASSQDGASDEQYF.

The V and J genes are TRBV27 and TRBJ2-2; the D call of TRBD1 rests on TCRdb alone, since no DNA is present to check it. Germline lookup yields CDR1 MNHEY and CDR2 SMNVEV (reference sequence). This CDR3 comprises 16 residues. CDR3 sequence reads: CASSPGQALNTGELFF.

The rearrangement uses TRBV3-1 and TRBJ2-1; TCRdb names TRBD2, which stays unverified in the absence of DNA. Germline V gene data show CDR1 as LGHDT and CDR2 as YNNKEL (reference sequence). The CDR3 is 15 amino acids. CDR3 residues: CASSQRDSRSSAQFF.

V is TRBV11-3 and J is TRBJ2-1; the D call of TRBD1 rests on TCRdb alone, since no DNA is present to check it. The CDR3 has 14 residues. CDR1 SGHNT and CDR2 YENEEA come from the germline V gene. This CDR3 is CASSTGQAMNEQFF.

This chain uses TRBV5-1 with TRBJ2-7; TCRdb indicates TRBD1, and absent DNA this call remains unverified. CDR3 length: 15 residues. Germline V CDR1 and CDR2: SGHRS, YFSETQ. CDR3 loop: CASSRVGQGGHEQYF.

This chain uses TRBV7-9 with TRBJ2-7; there is no DNA to check the TCRdb D call of TRBD2. The CDR3 has 16 residues. Germline V gene lookup returns CDR1 SEHNR and CDR2 FQNEAQ (reference sequence). The CDR3 loop is CASSHPLAGDGGEQYF.

The chain carries TRBV27 and TRBJ2-4; no DNA is available, so the TRBD2 call from TCRdb remains unchecked. CDR1 and CDR2 from the germline V gene are MNHEY and SMNVEV (reference sequence). The CDR3 consists of 13 residues. This CDR3 is CASRDYIKNIQYF.

The chain joins TRBV5-4 to TRBJ2-3. The V gene's germline CDR1 is SGHNT and CDR2 YYREEE (reference sequence). The CDR3 length is 13 residues. The CDR3 sequence: CASSKLGTDTQYF.

The V and J genes are TRBV3-1 and TRBJ2-1; TCRdb lists TRBD1, though no DNA is available to test this call. The CDR3 runs to 16 residues. Germline values: CDR1 LGHDT, CDR2 YNNKEL (reference sequence). Here the CDR3 reads CASSPGTGVLGGEQFF.

The V and J genes are TRBV4-3 and TRBJ1-2; the TCRdb call, TRBD1, lacks DNA for checking. The CDR3 spans 15 residues. CDR1 is LGHNA and CDR2 is YSLEER in the germline V gene. The CDR3 here is CASSQDGTVKFGYTF.

The chain couples TRBV3-1 to TRBJ1-2; the TCRdb call, TRBD1, lacks DNA for checking. Germline V lookup: CDR1 LGHDT, CDR2 YNNKEL (reference sequence). CDR3 length: 13 amino acids. CDR3 loop: CASSQEAGRRRTF.

The V call is TRBV19, the J call TRBJ2-2; TCRdb names TRBD1, which stays unverified in the absence of DNA. CDR1 and CDR2 from the germline V gene are LNHDA and SQIVND (reference sequence). The CDR3 contains 15 residues. The CDR3 sequence is CASSMGLSNTGELFF.

The V and J genes are TRBV7-9 and TRBJ2-2; the TRBD1 assignment by TCRdb is unverifiable without DNA. The germline V gene encodes CDR1 SEHNR and CDR2 FQNEAQ (reference sequence). The CDR3 extends over 16 amino acids. The CDR3 is CASSLVGGRNTGELFF.

The J gene is TRBJ2-5, the V gene TRBV9; TCRdb names TRBD2, which stays unverified in the absence of DNA. From germline, CDR1 is SGDLS and CDR2 YYNGEE. This CDR3 is 15 amino acids long. The CDR3 spells CASSVGSRAQETQYF.

V and J are TRBV7-2 and TRBJ2-7. CDR3 length equals 13 residues. Germline CDR1 reads SGHTA; CDR2 reads FQGNSA. This CDR3 reads CASSLWIGYEQYF.

The chain links TRBV4-3 to TRBJ2-7; the TRBD1 assignment by TCRdb is unverifiable without DNA. The V gene's germline CDR1 is LGHNA and CDR2 YSLEER. CDR3 size: 15 residues. The CDR3 region is CASSQGGHGAYEQYF.